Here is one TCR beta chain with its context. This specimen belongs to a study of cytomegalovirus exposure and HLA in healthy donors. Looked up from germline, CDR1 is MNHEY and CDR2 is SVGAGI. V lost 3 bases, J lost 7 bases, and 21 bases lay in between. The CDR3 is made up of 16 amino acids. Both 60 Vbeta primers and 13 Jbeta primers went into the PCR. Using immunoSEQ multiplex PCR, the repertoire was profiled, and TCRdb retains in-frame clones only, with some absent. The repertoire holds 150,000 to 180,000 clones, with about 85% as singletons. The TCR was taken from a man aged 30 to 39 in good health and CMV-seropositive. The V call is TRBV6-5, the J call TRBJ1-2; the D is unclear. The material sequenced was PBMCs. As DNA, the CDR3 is TGTGCCAGCAGTTATGGTTCAGTTAGGACTCACGGTGGCTACACCTTC. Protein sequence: CASSYGSVRTHGGYTF.